A single sample is the source of the 20 T cell receptor beta chains below, sequenced in a study of blood T cells in healthy people across ages. With a J-beta primer mix and a sample-barcoded 5' primer, a second PCR ran about 7 to 12 cycles. TCRdb analysed the 5' RACE reads with MiXCR anew, one entry per CDR3 protein. The data show roughly 930,000 distinct CDR3 sequences, roughly 52% seen once. Material for sequencing was blood. Source of these receptors: a man in his thirties or forties in good health.

The chain links TRBV12-3 or TRBV12-4 to TRBJ2-3; D is ambiguous. CDR3 length: 11 residues. The V gene lost 6 bases and the J gene lost 7 bases, with 8 bases spanning the gap. CDR3 sequence reads: CASRTDYTQYF. The CDR3 coding sequence is TGTGCCAGCAGAACAGACTATACGCAGTATTTT.

This clonotype occurred once. The CDR3 region is CASSQALAVEQFF. In DNA, the CDR3 is TGTGCCAGCAGCCAAGCACTAGCGGTTGAGCAGTTCTTC. V is TRBV3-1 and J is TRBJ2-1, with 8 bases that match TRBD2. With V trimmed by 1 base and J by 9 bases, 2 bases remained unmatched. The CDR3 spans 13 residues. Germline-derived CDR1 and CDR2 are LGHDT and YNNKEL (reference sequence).

The chain couples TRBV10-3 to TRBJ1-2, with D tentatively TRBD1 (5 bases). The CDR3 totals 13 residues. V was clipped by 3 bases and J by 2 bases, with 7 bases between them. Germline CDR1 and CDR2: ENHRY and SYGVKD. This CDR3 is CAISDRQNYGYTF. CDR3 sequence (DNA): TGTGCCATCAGTGATAGACAGAACTATGGCTACACCTTC.

The table lists this clonotype with a few counts. The V call is TRBV27, the J call TRBJ2-3, with TRBD2 matching over 8 bases. V was pared by 7 bases and J by 4 bases, with 13 bases of the junction left unmatched. CDR3 size: 16 residues. Germline V gene data show CDR1 as MNHEY and CDR2 as SMNVEV (reference sequence). The CDR3 DNA follows: TGTGCCAGCACTCGACTGGGCCGGGGGGGCTCAGATACGCAGTATTTT. Its translation is CASTRLGRGGSDTQYF.

This clonotype has just one count. J is TRBJ2-1 and V is TRBV28; D is perhaps TRBD1 (6 bases). Germline V gene sequence: CDR1 MDHEN, CDR2 SYDVKM. Trimming took off 7 bases at V and 7 bases at J, with 17 bases between the two ends. There are 14 residues in the CDR3. The CDR3 nucleotides are TGTGCCAGCACCCCTGGACAGCGACCTAATGAGCAGTTCTTC. The encoded protein is CASTPGQRPNEQFF.

In this sample, this clonotype turned up a few times. The rearrangement uses TRBV2 and TRBJ2-3; 9 nucleotides align to TRBD1. This CDR3 contains 15 residues. CDR1 is SNHLY, CDR2 FYNNEI, per germline. V dropped 7 bases and J dropped 9; count of bases not matched to a gene: 14. This CDR3 reads CASTKKRTGEETQYF. CDR3 sequence (DNA): TGTGCCAGCACCAAAAAGCGGACAGGGGAGGAAACGCAGTATTTT.

The chain links TRBV25-1 to TRBJ2-2, with 11 bases fitting TRBD1. V shed 5 bases, J shed 7 bases, and the junction held 12 bases outside the gene matches. The CDR3 runs 17 residues. The germline V gene has CDR1 MGHDK and CDR2 SYGVNS. The CDR3 coding sequence is TGTGCCAGCAGTTCTATAAGGGCCGGGACAGGGGGCGGGGAGCTGTTTTTT. It yields the protein CASSSIRAGTGGGELFF.

This chain joins TRBV5-6 and TRBJ2-3; D is unclear. V was shortened by 0 bases and J by 4 bases, with 6 bases between the two germline ends. This CDR3 has 13 residues. Germline CDR1 and CDR2: SGHDT and YYEEEE. The CDR3 DNA follows: TGTGCCAGCAGCTTGGCGACTTCAGATACGCAGTATTTT. This translates into CASSLATSDTQYF.

This clonotype was seen a few times. This chain connects TRBV7-6 to TRBJ2-1; no clear D gene. Trimming took 1 base from V and 9 from J, leaving 10 bases between them. CDR1 and CDR2 from the germline V gene are SGHVS and FNYEAQ. The CDR3 loop spans 13 amino acids. The CDR3 bases are TGTGCCAGCAGCTTAGAGCCCGGCGCTGAGCAGTTCTTC. It codes for CASSLEPGAEQFF.

This clonotype was observed a handful of times. The J gene is TRBJ2-4, the V gene TRBV20-1; D is unresolved. The CDR3 is 16 amino acids. Trimming pared 8 bases from V and 0 bases from J, leaving 20 bases between. Germline V gene sequence: CDR1 DFQATT, CDR2 SNEGSKA (reference sequence). In nucleotides, the CDR3 is TGCAGTTCATACGCTGACAACCGTTTAGCCAAAAACATTCAGTACTTC. The encoded protein is CSSYADNRLAKNIQYF.

This chain connects TRBV9 to TRBJ1-1, with a tentative D call TRBD1 (6 bases). The CDR3 has 14 amino acids. The V end lost 4 bases, the J end lost 1 base, and 11 bases lay between the germline ends. The germline gives CDR1 SGDLS, CDR2 YYNGEE. Written as DNA, the CDR3 is TGTGCCAGCAGCCCACGACAGGAGAACACTGAAGCTTTCTTT. Translation: CASSPRQENTEAFF.

This chain uses TRBV28 with TRBJ2-3; D remains ambiguous. Trimming took off 3 bases at V and 6 bases at J, with 13 bases between the two ends. Germline V gives CDR1 MDHEN, CDR2 SYDVKM. This CDR3 comprises 14 residues. The CDR3 nucleotides read TGTGCCAGCAGTTTGAACCCCCCACAGGATACGCAGTATTTT. It specifies CASSLNPPQDTQYF.

This clonotype has more than one count but fewer than ten. The chain combines TRBV6-4 with TRBJ2-7; D is unresolved. Trimming pared 2 bases from V and 3 bases from J, leaving 23 bases between. In germline, CDR1 is MRHNA, CDR2 SNTAGT. There are 18 residues in the CDR3. Written as DNA, the CDR3 is TGTGCCAGCAGTGACGAAGCAGGTGGCCCCCTAATCAGCTACGAGCAGTACTTC. It yields the protein CASSDEAGGPLISYEQYF.

The V call is TRBV5-5, the J call TRBJ2-5, with 7 positions matching TRBD1. The germline gives CDR1 SGHKS, CDR2 YYEKEE (reference sequence). The V and J ends lost 4 bases and 2 bases, in that order; junction bases with no gene match: 14. This CDR3 comprises 17 residues. The CDR3 spells CASSTSDRVFLQETQYF. The CDR3 coding sequence is TGTGCCAGCAGCACGAGCGACAGGGTATTTTTACAAGAGACCCAGTACTTC.

The gene calls are TRBV5-1 and TRBJ1-1; D not resolved. Germline V gene sequence: CDR1 SGHRS, CDR2 YFSETQ. This CDR3 is 14 amino acids long. Trimming took off 4 bases at V and 1 base at J, with 11 bases between the two ends. CDR3 region: CASSVSRQNTEAFF. In DNA form, the CDR3 reads TGCGCCAGCAGCGTGTCCCGGCAGAACACTGAAGCTTTCTTT. Supplemented by reference TRBV5-1 and TRBJ1-1, the full variable domain reads KAGVTQTPRYLIKTRGQQVTLSCSPISGHRSVSWYQQTPGQGLQFLFEYFSETQRNKGNFPGRFSGRQFSNSRSEMNVSTLELGDSALYLCASSVSRQNTEAFFGQGTRLTVV.

V is TRBV4-3 and J is TRBJ2-3; D is unclear. The CDR3 has 15 amino acids. Trimming left V 0 bases short and J 3 bases short, with 10 bases between. The germline gives CDR1 LGHNA, CDR2 YSLEER. CDR3 protein: CASSQERLQTDTQYF. CDR3 sequence (DNA): TGCGCCAGCAGCCAAGAGAGACTGCAAACAGATACGCAGTATTTT.

The chain is built from TRBV29-1 and TRBJ2-2, with 7 bases lining up with TRBD1. The germline gives CDR1 SQVTM, CDR2 ANQGSEA. The CDR3 is made up of 13 amino acids. V lost 4 bases, J lost 5 bases, and 4 bases stayed unmatched. This CDR3 is CSVGGQPTGELFF. In DNA, the CDR3 is TGCAGCGTTGGGGGACAGCCTACCGGGGAGCTGTTTTTT.

This clonotype has more than one count but fewer than ten. CDR3 region: CASSFAGESHTGQYF. The CDR3 coding sequence is TGCGCCAGCAGCTTTGCAGGAGAGTCACATACCGGGCAGTACTTC. The chain recombines TRBV5-1 with TRBJ2-4, with D unresolved. The V end lost 2 bases, the J end lost 13 bases, and 22 bases lay between the germline ends. The CDR3 runs 15 residues. Germline CDR1 and CDR2: SGHRS and YFSETQ.

This clonotype occurred a few times. J is TRBJ1-2 and V is TRBV11-3; no firm D call. Germline values: CDR1 SGHNT, CDR2 YENEEA. The V end lost 6 bases, the J end lost 5 bases, and 13 bases lay between the germline ends. This CDR3 has 13 residues. The CDR3 nucleotides read TGTGCCAGCAGTTCCTCTGCCAGTTATGGCTACACCTTC. This gives the protein CASSSSASYGYTF.

The chain is built from TRBV13 and TRBJ2-1; TRBD2 matches 7 bases. The length of the CDR3 is 15 residues. Germline V lookup: CDR1 PRHDT, CDR2 FYEKMQ (reference sequence). V shed 3 bases, J shed 10 bases, and the junction held 12 bases outside the gene matches. Written as DNA, the CDR3 is TGTGCCAGCAGCTTGACGGGCGGGGGTTTCGGAGAGCAGTTCTTC. Translated: CASSLTGGGFGEQFF.